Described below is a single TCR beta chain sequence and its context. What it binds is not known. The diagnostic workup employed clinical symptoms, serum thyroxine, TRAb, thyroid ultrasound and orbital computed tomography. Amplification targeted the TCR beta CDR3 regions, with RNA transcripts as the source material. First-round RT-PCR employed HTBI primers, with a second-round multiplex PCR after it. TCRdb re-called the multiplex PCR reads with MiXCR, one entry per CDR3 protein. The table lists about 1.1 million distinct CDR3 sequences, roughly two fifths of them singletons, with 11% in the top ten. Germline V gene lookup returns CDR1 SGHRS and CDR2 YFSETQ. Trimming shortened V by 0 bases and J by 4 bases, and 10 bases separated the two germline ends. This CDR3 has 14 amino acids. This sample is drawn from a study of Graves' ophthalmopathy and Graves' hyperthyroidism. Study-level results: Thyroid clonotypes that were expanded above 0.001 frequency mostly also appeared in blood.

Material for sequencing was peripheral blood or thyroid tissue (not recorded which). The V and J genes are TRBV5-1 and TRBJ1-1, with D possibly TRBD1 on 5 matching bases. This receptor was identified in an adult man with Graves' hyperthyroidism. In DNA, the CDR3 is TGCGCCAGCAGCTTGGCCAGGGTTGGCACTGAAGCTTTCTTT. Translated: CASSLARVGTEAFF.